This T cell receptor (beta chain) originates from a study of tumor-infiltrating lymphocytes in primary liver carcinoma. About the research overall: Staging placed the tumors at T1-T3 N0M0, and they measured roughly 4.2 to 10 cm across. Sample counts of productive TCRbeta reads spanned roughly 3.5 to 8 million; these counts were similar across tissue types.

Both RNA and DNA were isolated together from about 20-30 mg of bulk tissue that had not been sorted. This clonotype is labeled medium-sized (0.01 to 0.1%). What it recognizes is unknown. Researchers generated TCR beta cDNA from approximately 500 ng of total RNA, relying on a constant-region primer. Generation of the TCR beta libraries relied on three nested multiplex PCR rounds using slightly modified ARM-PCR. The opening two PCR rounds, ten to eleven cycles each, paired TRBV1-TRBV30 forward primers with a C-beta reverse primer. TCRdb ran MiXCR on the multiplex PCR reads and lists one entry per CDR3 protein. The sample holds 100,000 to 120,000 distinct CDR3 sequences, roughly 80% seen once. Germline assignment: CDR1 MGHRA and CDR2 YSYEKL. Unmatched junction bases numbered 7, after V lost 5 bases and J lost 4 bases. This CDR3 has 15 residues. Findings and limits, study-wide: Among top clones, only about 7-25% appeared in all five tumor regions.

The sample comprised liver tumor tissue from sampling region 3. The subset denotes: tumor region T3, left-lateral pole. V gene TRBV4-1 combines with J gene TRBJ2-3; 9 bases are shared with TRBD2. The clonotype originates from a man aged 40-50 years with primary liver carcinoma and hepatitis B virus infection. The CDR3 protein is CASSETSGTPDTQYF. The CDR3 region has the DNA TGCGCCAGCAGCGAGACTAGCGGTACGCCAGATACGCAGTATTTT.